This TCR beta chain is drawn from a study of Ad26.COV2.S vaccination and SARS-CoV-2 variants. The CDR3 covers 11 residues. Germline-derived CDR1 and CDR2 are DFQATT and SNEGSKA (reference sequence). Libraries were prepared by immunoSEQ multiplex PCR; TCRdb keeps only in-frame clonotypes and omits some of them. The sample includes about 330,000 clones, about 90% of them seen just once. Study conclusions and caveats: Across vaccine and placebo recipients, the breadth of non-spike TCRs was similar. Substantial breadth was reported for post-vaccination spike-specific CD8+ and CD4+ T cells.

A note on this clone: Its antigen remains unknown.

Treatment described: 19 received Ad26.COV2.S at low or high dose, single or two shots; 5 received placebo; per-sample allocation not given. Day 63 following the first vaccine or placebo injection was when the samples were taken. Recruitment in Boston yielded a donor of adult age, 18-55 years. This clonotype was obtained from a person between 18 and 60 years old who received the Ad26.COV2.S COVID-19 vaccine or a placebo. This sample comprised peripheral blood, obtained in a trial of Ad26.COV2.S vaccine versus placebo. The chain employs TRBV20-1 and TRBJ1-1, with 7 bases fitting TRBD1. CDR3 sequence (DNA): TGCATGGGACAGATGAACACTGAAGCTTTCTTT. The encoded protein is CMGQMNTEAFF.